The 19 T cell receptor beta chains in this list originate from one sample, sequenced in a study of cytomegalovirus exposure and HLA in healthy donors. The PCR contained 60 Vbeta and 13 Jbeta primers. The assay was immunoSEQ multiplex PCR, and TCRdb's table has in-frame clones only and misses some. This table has about 140,000 clones, approximately 72% appearing once. The sequencing input was PBMCs. The receptor source for this set is a woman in her sixties or seventies in good health and CMV-seronegative.

The chain couples TRBV9 to TRBJ1-3, with D perhaps TRBD1 (6 bases). This CDR3 spans 15 amino acids. Trimming shortened V by 0 bases and J by 4 bases, and 11 bases separated the two germline ends. Per the germline V gene, CDR1 is SGDLS and CDR2 is YYNGEE. CDR3 coding DNA: TGTGCCAGCAGCGTAGAAGGGGGGGCAGGAAACACCATATATTTT. Translation gives CASSVEGGAGNTIYF.

This rearrangement joins TRBV5-6 to TRBJ2-2; perhaps TRBD2 as D (5 bases). The germline V gene has CDR1 SGHDT and CDR2 YYEEEE. Trimming stripped 4 bases from V and 2 bases from J, with 15 bases between. CDR3 length equals 16 residues. The CDR3 sequence: CASSPTGSLNTGELFF. For the CDR3, the DNA is TGTGCCAGCAGCCCTACGGGGTCCCTAAACACCGGGGAGCTGTTTTTT.

V gene TRBV4-1 combines with J gene TRBJ1-4; 7 bases fit TRBD1. Germline lookup yields CDR1 MGHRA and CDR2 YSYEKL. Trimming removed 2 bases from V and 2 bases from J; junction bases left unmatched: 2. The length of the CDR3 is 15 residues. CDR3 sequence: CASSQTTGTNEKLFF. As DNA, the CDR3 is TGCGCCAGCAGCCAAACGACAGGGACTAATGAAAAACTGTTTTTT.

CDR3 region: CASSLGSGGRPYEQYF. The CDR3, as DNA: TGTGCCAGCAGCTTAGGGAGCGGGGGAAGACCCTACGAGCAGTACTTC. The chain recombines TRBV7-9 with TRBJ2-5, with 8 bases matching TRBD2. The DNA end is a closer match to TRBJ2-7, so the J assignment may be wrong. Germline V CDR1 and CDR2: SEHNR, FQNEAQ (reference sequence). This CDR3 has 16 amino acids.

The J gene is TRBJ1-4, the V gene TRBV28; D gene uncertain. Trimming shortened V by 6 bases and J by 6 bases, and 14 bases separated the two germline ends. The CDR3 totals 14 residues. Germline V gene sequence: CDR1 MDHEN, CDR2 SYDVKM. The CDR3 protein is CASSRGGQYEKLFF. CDR3 DNA: TGTGCCAGCAGCCGAGGAGGGCAGTATGAAAAACTGTTTTTT.

The chain combines TRBV29-1 with TRBJ1-1; TRBD1 matches at 12 bases. CDR1 SQVTM and CDR2 ANQGSEA come from the germline V gene. The CDR3 contains 13 residues. CDR3 loop: CSGTGGRGTEAFF. CDR3 nucleotide sequence: TGCTCCGGGACAGGGGGCCGCGGCACTGAAGCTTTCTTT.

The chain has TRBV4-1 and TRBJ2-7; TRBD2 might be the D (6 bases). The CDR3 covers 16 residues. V dropped 1 base and J dropped 3 bases, with 16 bases sitting between them. Germline CDR1 and CDR2: MGHRA and YSYEKL. This CDR3 reads CASSQGVAADNYEQYF. The CDR3 nucleotides read TGCGCCAGCAGCCAAGGGGTAGCGGCAGACAACTACGAGCAGTACTTC.

This chain links TRBV30 with TRBJ1-1; no firm D call. The CDR3 totals 10 residues. The germline V gene has CDR1 GTSNPN and CDR2 SVGIG (reference sequence). V was trimmed by 4 bases and J by 8 bases, leaving 8 bases between them. In DNA form, the CDR3 reads TGTGCCTGGAACACCACGGAAGCTTTCTTT. It codes for CAWNTTEAFF.

This chain links TRBV12-5 with TRBJ1-4, with a weak D call TRBD1 (5 bases). Germline loops: CDR1 LGHNT, CDR2 FRNRAP. The CDR3 is 16 amino acids. V lost 4 bases and J lost 7, with 19 bases in between. The CDR3 DNA reads TGTGCTAGTGGTTCCTATCGGCCTCGGGGGAGTGAAAAACTGTTTTTT. Its translation is CASGSYRPRGSEKLFF.

J is TRBJ1-5 and V is TRBV27; the D is unclear. Trimming took off 8 bases at V and 9 bases at J, with 5 bases between the two ends. This CDR3 spans 9 amino acids. Germline V lookup: CDR1 MNHEY, CDR2 SMNVEV (reference sequence). The CDR3 sequence is CASGRPQHF. The CDR3 DNA reads as TGTGCCAGCGGCAGGCCCCAGCATTTT.

The chain has TRBV28 and TRBJ1-1; a possible D gene is TRBD1 (6 bases). CDR1 is MDHEN, CDR2 SYDVKM, per germline. The CDR3 loop spans 14 amino acids. The V gene lost 2 bases and the J gene lost 4 bases, with 11 bases spanning the gap. The CDR3 is CASSLALTGTEAFF. The CDR3 DNA reads as TGTGCCAGCAGTTTAGCCCTGACAGGCACTGAAGCTTTCTTT.

V usage is TRBV7-9 and J usage is TRBJ2-7; a possible D gene is TRBD1 (6 bases). Germline V gene sequence: CDR1 SEHNR, CDR2 FQNEAQ (reference sequence). The CDR3 has 12 residues. Deletions cut 10 bases from V and 2 bases from J, with 12 bases between. The CDR3 coding sequence is TGTGCCACCGACAGGACAGCCTACGAGCAGTACTTC. Encoded protein: CATDRTAYEQYF.

The chain joins TRBV11-2 to TRBJ1-1; 7 bases match TRBD1. Germline assignment: CDR1 SGHAT and CDR2 FQNNGV. With V trimmed by 5 bases and J by 1 base, 4 bases remained unmatched. The CDR3 extends over 14 amino acids. CDR3 sequence reads: CASSPGTENTEAFF. CDR3 nucleotide sequence: TGTGCCAGCAGCCCGGGGACAGAGAACACTGAAGCTTTCTTT.

The chain recombines TRBV6-6 with TRBJ2-3; 11 nucleotides line up with TRBD2. Germline V CDR1 and CDR2: MNHNY, SVGAGI (reference sequence). CDR3 length: 14 residues. Losses at the gene ends were 6 bases for V and 9 bases for J; bases not matched to a gene: 8. The CDR3 DNA reads TGTGCCAGCAGCCCTAGCGGGAGGACCGAGACGCAGTATTTT. Protein product: CASSPSGRTETQYF.

This clone occurred a few times. J is TRBJ2-2 and V is TRBV5-1; 10 bases match TRBD1. The CDR3 is 16 amino acids. CDR1 is SGHRS, CDR2 YFSETQ, per germline. Losses at the gene ends were 5 bases for V and 3 bases for J; bases not matched to a gene: 7. This CDR3 is CASRSGTGVDTGELFF. The CDR3 DNA follows: TGCGCCAGCAGGTCCGGGACAGGGGTGGACACCGGGGAGCTGTTTTTT.

The chain employs TRBV7-6 and TRBJ2-7; TRBD2 matches at 8 bases. Germline-derived CDR1 and CDR2 are SGHVS and FNYEAQ. The CDR3 is 15 amino acids. V dropped 5 bases and J dropped 3; count of bases not matched to a gene: 9. In DNA, the CDR3 is TGTGCCAGCAGCCCTTTAGCGGGATTGAGCTACGAGCAGTACTTC. This codes for CASSPLAGLSYEQYF.

This clone was recorded a few times. The V gene is TRBV5-4, the J gene TRBJ2-5, with unresolved D. The V end was cut by 1 base, the J end by 4 bases, with 11 bases between. CDR1 is SGHNT and CDR2 is YYREEE in the germline V gene (reference sequence). The CDR3 consists of 14 residues. The CDR3 DNA sequence: TGTGCCAGCAGCTTGAGCGCCTTCGGAGAGACCCAGTACTTC. Translating it yields CASSLSAFGETQYF.

The chain has TRBV4-1 and TRBJ1-4; TRBD1 is a possible D gene (6 bases). This CDR3 has 16 residues. Germline CDR1 reads MGHRA; CDR2 reads YSYEKL. V shed 0 bases and J shed 7 bases, with 15 bases lying between them. The CDR3 DNA reads as TGCGCCAGCAGCCAAGATCCGAGGGGGGGGAGTGAAAAACTGTTTTTT. It codes for CASSQDPRGGSEKLFF.

The CDR3 reads CASSVGGSVNEQYF. In DNA form, the CDR3 reads TGCGCCAGCAGTGTTGGCGGGAGTGTCAACGAGCAGTACTTC. The J gene is TRBJ2-7, the V gene TRBV10-2, with 7 bases aligning to TRBD2. The CDR3 spans 14 residues. The V and J ends lost 4 bases and 5 bases, in that order; junction bases with no gene match: 8. The germline gives CDR1 WSHSY, CDR2 SAAADI.